A selection of T cell receptor beta chains follows, all from one sample in a study of blood T cell repertoires in COVID-19. The assay was immunoSEQ multiplex PCR, and TCRdb's table has in-frame clones only and misses some. The table has about 60,000 clones, roughly 76% seen once; the top ten hold around 20%. Sequenced: peripheral blood. These receptors all come from a man in his fifties or sixties with active or convalescent COVID-19. Both conserved end residues are trimmed from each CDR3.

V: TRBV7-3; length: 15; J: TRBJ2-6; CDR3: ASSLRVATTGANVLT
V: TRBV9; length: 11; J: TRBJ1-6; CDR3: ASKRADGSPLH
V: TRBV5-1; length: 14; J: TRBJ1-2; CDR3: ASSSGGLGQNYGYT
V: TRBV5-6; length: 10; J: TRBJ2-7; CDR3: ASSWGDYEQY
V: TRBV5-6; length: 11; J: TRBJ1-5; CDR3: ASSLNKRGPQH
V: TRBV6-5; length: 13; J: TRBJ1-1; CDR3: ASSYEKGGGGEAF
V: TRBV7-8; length: 17; J: TRBJ2-5; CDR3: ASSGRFGLAGGQGETQY
V: TRBV30; length: 13; J: TRBJ2-7; CDR3: AWSVGRLTPGEQY
V: TRBV5-1; length: 14; J: TRBJ2-1; CDR3: ASSLPFGGNWNEQF
V: TRBV19; length: 10; J: TRBJ1-2; CDR3: ASSIWEYGYT
V: TRBV6-6; length: 12; J: TRBJ1-2; CDR3: ASDGQPNNYGYT
V: TRBV15; length: 13; J: TRBJ2-2; CDR3: ATSGTGEGTGELF
V: TRBV7-9; length: 13; J: TRBJ2-3; CDR3: ASGKAGARTDTQY
V: TRBV6-1; length: 13; J: TRBJ2-2; CDR3: ASSERRMNTGELF
V: TRBV6-5; length: 11; J: TRBJ2-2; CDR3: ASRQENTGELF
V: TRBV2; length: 10; J: TRBJ1-1; CDR3: ASSMQGLEAF
V: TRBV11-2; length: 17; J: TRBJ2-1; CDR3: ASSHKGVVRRELSNEQF
V: TRBV10-3; length: 11; J: TRBJ2-7; CDR3: AIKTGGNSEQY
V: TRBV30; length: 12; J: TRBJ2-3; CDR3: AWSPNDRGDTQY
V: TRBV18; length: 14; J: TRBJ1-2; CDR3: ASSLDSNDYSYGYT
V: TRBV5-6; length: 14; J: TRBJ2-6; CDR3: ASSFRLFSGANVLT
V: TRBV5-1; length: 13; J: TRBJ1-1; CDR3: ASSFGGTGGTEAF
V: TRBV11-2; length: 14; J: TRBJ2-3; CDR3: ASSTGTSWITDTQY
V: TRBV7-9; length: 12; J: TRBJ1-1; CDR3: ASSLLVRGTEAF
V: TRBV7-2; length: 14; J: TRBJ2-1; CDR3: ASSSQGLAGDNEQF
V: TRBV4-1; length: 14; J: TRBJ2-7; CDR3: ASSPRRAGESYEQY
V: TRBV19; length: 11; J: TRBJ1-1; CDR3: ASQVGAGGGAF
V: TRBV19; length: 13; J: TRBJ1-1; CDR3: ASTARGGLNTEAF
V: TRBV10-3; length: 9; J: TRBJ2-5; CDR3: AAGTSETQY
V: TRBV9; length: 15; J: TRBJ2-2; CDR3: ASRPGLAGGDTGELF
V: TRBV11-1; length: 12; J: TRBJ2-7; CDR3: ASSSGTGAYEQY
V: TRBV5-1; length: 13; J: TRBJ2-7; CDR3: ASSLEGTGVFEQY
V: TRBV18; length: 12; J: TRBJ1-5; CDR3: ASSPEGDRRPQH
V: TRBV5-1; length: 13; J: TRBJ2-3; CDR3: ASSPDPGLADTQY
V: TRBV25-1; length: 9; J: TRBJ2-7; CDR3: ASRKTVQQY
V: TRBV15; length: 14; J: TRBJ2-5; CDR3: ATSRGGRVYQETQY
V: TRBV7-9; length: 13; J: TRBJ1-3; CDR3: ASSLEYISGNTIY
V: TRBV11-1; length: 12; J: TRBJ1-4; CDR3: ASSFQSANEKLF